The rows below give T cell receptor beta chains drawn from one sample of a study of blood T cell repertoires in COVID-19. Sequenced by immunoSEQ multiplex PCR; TCRdb stores in-frame clones only, minus some. The data hold over 200,000 clones, with approximately 87% observed a single time. Sequencing was performed on PBMCs or T cells enriched from blood (not recorded which). The receptors shown here come from a woman aged 45 to 65 in a cohort exposed to, infected with or recovered from COVID-19 (not recorded which). The CDR3 runs from the conserved cysteine through the conserved F or W. Fields, in order: J gene, D gene, V gene, clone size, CDR3 DNA, CDR3 protein. A D gene is named only where the DNA matches it firmly. Clone size is shown for a subset of rows, as once, few, many or a class of expanded clone.

TRBJ2-7 | - | TRBV5-8 | - | TGTGCCAGCAGCTTGGTCTTGCCGGGGGACGAGCAGTACTTC | CASSLVLPGDEQYF
TRBJ1-1 | - | TRBV19 | - | TGTGCCAGTAGCCCCCAGGCGGGAAACACTGAAGCTTTCTTT | CASSPQAGNTEAFF
TRBJ2-1 | - | TRBV11-3 | - | TGTGCCAGCAGCTTAGGGGGGCCGAATGAGCAGTTCTTC | CASSLGGPNEQFF
TRBJ1-2 | - | TRBV5-4 | - | TGTGCCAGCAGCTTGTCCCTGAACTATGGCTACACCTTC | CASSLSLNYGYTF
TRBJ2-6 | TRBD2 | TRBV4-2 | - | TGTGCCAGCAGCCAAGAGGCGCGGGGGGGCGTGTTGGAAGCTTTC | CASSQEARGGVLEAF
TRBJ2-7 | TRBD1 | TRBV28 | - | TGTGCCAGCAGCCCGACCGGGACAGGGGGCTCCCACGAGCAGTACTTC | CASSPTGTGGSHEQYF
TRBJ1-2 | TRBD1 | TRBV7-8 | - | TGTGCCAGCAGCTTCGGGACAGCTAACTATGGCTACACCTTC | CASSFGTANYGYTF
TRBJ1-1 | - | TRBV9 | - | TGTGCCAGCAGCGCCCTAGATCTTGGCACTGAAGCTTTCTTT | CASSALDLGTEAFF
TRBJ2-3 | TRBD1 | TRBV25-1 | - | TGTGCCAGCAGGAGGGGAAGAACAGGGGACAGGCTCACAGATACGCAGTATTTT | CASRRGRTGDRLTDTQYF
TRBJ1-6 | - | TRBV27 | - | TGTGCCAGCAGTTTTAGGATAGCAGTGCCAAATTCACCCCTCCACTTT | CASSFRIAVPNSPLHF
TRBJ1-1 | - | TRBV2 | few | TGTGCCAGCAGTGAAAGAGGGATTGGGAACACTGAAGCTTTCTTT | CASSERGIGNTEAFF
TRBJ1-2 | - | TRBV6-1 | - | TGTGCCAGCAGTGAAGGTGACAGCGTCCTCTATGGCTACACCTTC | CASSEGDSVLYGYTF
TRBJ2-3 | TRBD1 | TRBV2 | - | TGTGCCAGCGTGGCGGACAGGGGCCCCGATACGCAGTATTTT | CASVADRGPDTQYF
TRBJ1-5 | - | TRBV6-2/TRBV6-3 | - | TGTGCCAGCAGTTACCCCCGCGCGGCAGGGCATCAGCCCCAGCATTTT | CASSYPRAAGHQPQHF
TRBJ1-1 | - | TRBV5-4 | - | TGTGCCAGCAGCTCGCAGTTGGTAATGGCGAACACTGAAGCTTTCTTT | CASSSQLVMANTEAFF
TRBJ2-5 | TRBD1 | TRBV6-5 | - | TGTGCCAGCAGCGCGGACAGGGCAGGGACCCAGTACTTC | CASSADRAGTQYF
TRBJ1-1 | TRBD1 | TRBV28 | - | TGTGCGACAGGGGGCGAACACACTGAAGCTTTCTTT | CATGGEHTEAFF
TRBJ1-4 | TRBD1 | TRBV29-1 | - | TGCAGCGTTGGAGGGGGGACAGGCAATGAAAAACTGTTTTTT | CSVGGGTGNEKLFF
TRBJ1-6 | - | TRBV7-2 | - | TGTGCCAGCAGCTTACTGACAGTTTATAATTCACCCCTCCACTTT | CASSLLTVYNSPLHF
TRBJ1-2 | TRBD1 | TRBV5-4 | - | TGTGCCAGCAGCTTAAGACAGGGGATTTTGGGCTACACCTTC | CASSLRQGILGYTF
TRBJ2-3 | TRBD2 | TRBV5-1 | - | TGCGCCAGCAGCCCCGGGACTAGCTCCACAGATACGCAGTATTTT | CASSPGTSSTDTQYF
TRBJ2-1 | TRBD2 | TRBV27 | - | TGTGCCAGCAGTTTATCCCCGACTAGCGGGGGAAGCTCCTACAATGAGCAGTTCTTC | CASSLSPTSGGSSYNEQFF
TRBJ2-5 | TRBD1 | TRBV28 | - | TGTGCCAGCAGCACGTCCGGGACAGGGGAGTACTTC | CASSTSGTGEYF
TRBJ2-1 | - | TRBV9 | - | TGTGCCAGCAGCGTAGTAGGACTAAACAATGAGCAGTTCTTC | CASSVVGLNNEQFF
TRBJ2-5 | TRBD2 | TRBV9 | - | TGTGCCAGCAGCGTAGTCGGGGGGTACCAAGAGACCCAGTACTTC | CASSVVGGYQETQYF
TRBJ2-3 | - | TRBV7-3 | - | TGTGCCAGCAGCTTAAGGGCGGGACGGCGGTCGGGAGATACGCAGTATTTT | CASSLRAGRRSGDTQYF
TRBJ1-5 | TRBD1 | TRBV27 | - | TGTGCCAGCAGTACCGGGACAGGGGGATATCAGCCCCAGCATTTT | CASSTGTGGYQPQHF
TRBJ2-5 | TRBD1 | TRBV25-1 | - | TGTGCCAGCAGTGAATTTACAGGGGGCAACCGAGAGACCCAGTACTTC | CASSEFTGGNRETQYF
TRBJ2-5 | - | TRBV6-5 | - | TGTGCCAGGCGGGGCGGGGCCCTGACCCAGTACTTC | CARRGGALTQYF